The entry below describes one T cell receptor (beta chain). This sample stems from a study of blood T cell repertoires in COVID-19. Study summary: Acute and convalescent COVID-19 samples came from the United States, Italy and Spain. PBMCs, B-cell-depleted T cells, or T cells provided the cDNA or gDNA that made up the material.

Original processing methods: Using reference gene primer amplification, nucleated cell counts were estimated. This table comes from immunoSEQ multiplex PCR, and its TCRdb copy is limited to in-frame clones, with some not included. V and J calls and clone size are as listed in that table; D and trimming were resolved from the DNA. Of tens of thousands of clones in the sample, 80% to 90% are singletons; the top ten hold less than 5.5%. Per the germline V gene, CDR1 is MDHEN and CDR2 is SYDVKM. CDR3 length: 11 amino acids. V was cut by 6 bases and J by 6 bases, with 9 bases left in between. The chain recombines TRBV28 with TRBJ2-7; tentatively, D is TRBD2 (5 bases). The sequenced sample was peripheral blood. The receptor was isolated from a human donor in a cohort sampled during active COVID-19. This chain's CDR3 is CASRRLAEQYF. The CDR3 bases are TGTGCCAGCAGACGTCTAGCCGAGCAGTACTTC.